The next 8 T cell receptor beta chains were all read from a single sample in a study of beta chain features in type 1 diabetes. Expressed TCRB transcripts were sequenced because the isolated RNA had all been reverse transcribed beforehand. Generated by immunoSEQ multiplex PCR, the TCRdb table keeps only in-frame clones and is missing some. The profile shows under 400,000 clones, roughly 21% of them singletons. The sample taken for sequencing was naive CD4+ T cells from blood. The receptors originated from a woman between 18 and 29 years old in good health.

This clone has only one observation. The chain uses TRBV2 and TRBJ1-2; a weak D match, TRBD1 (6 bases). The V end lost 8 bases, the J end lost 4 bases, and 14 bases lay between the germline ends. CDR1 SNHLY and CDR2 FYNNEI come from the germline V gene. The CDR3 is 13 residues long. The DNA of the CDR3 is TGTGCCAGCTGGACCGGGACAACCTATGGCTACACCTTC. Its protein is CASWTGTTYGYTF.

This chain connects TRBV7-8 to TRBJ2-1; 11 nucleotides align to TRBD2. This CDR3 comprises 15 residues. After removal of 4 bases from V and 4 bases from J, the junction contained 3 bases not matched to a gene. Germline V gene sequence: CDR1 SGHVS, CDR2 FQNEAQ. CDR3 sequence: CASSSGLAGYNEQFF. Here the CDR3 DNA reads TGTGCCAGCAGCTCCGGACTAGCGGGTTACAATGAGCAGTTCTTC. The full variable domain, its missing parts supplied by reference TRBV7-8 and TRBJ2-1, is GAGVSQSPRYKVAKRGQDVALRCDPISGHVSLFWYQQALGQGPEFLTYFQNEAQLDKSGLPSDRFFAERPEGSVSTLKIQRTQQEDSAVYLCASSSGLAGYNEQFFGPGTRLTVL.

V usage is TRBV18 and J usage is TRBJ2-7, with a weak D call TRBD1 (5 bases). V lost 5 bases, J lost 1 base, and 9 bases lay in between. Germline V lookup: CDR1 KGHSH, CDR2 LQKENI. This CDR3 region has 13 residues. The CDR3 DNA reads TGTGCCAGCTCATCAGGGATTTCCTACGAGCAGTACTTC. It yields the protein CASSSGISYEQYF. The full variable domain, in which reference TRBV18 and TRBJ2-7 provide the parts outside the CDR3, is NAGVMQNPRHLVRRRGQEARLRCSPMKGHSHVYWYRQLPEEGLKFMVYLQKENIIDESGMPKERFSAEFPKEGPSILRIQQVVRGDSAAYFCASSSGISYEQYFGPGTRLTVT.

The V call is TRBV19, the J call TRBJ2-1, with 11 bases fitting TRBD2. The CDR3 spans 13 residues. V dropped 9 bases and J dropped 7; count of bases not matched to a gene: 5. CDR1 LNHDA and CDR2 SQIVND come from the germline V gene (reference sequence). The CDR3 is CASRLAGRNEQFF. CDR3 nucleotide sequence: TGTGCCAGCCGACTAGCGGGAAGAAATGAGCAGTTCTTC.

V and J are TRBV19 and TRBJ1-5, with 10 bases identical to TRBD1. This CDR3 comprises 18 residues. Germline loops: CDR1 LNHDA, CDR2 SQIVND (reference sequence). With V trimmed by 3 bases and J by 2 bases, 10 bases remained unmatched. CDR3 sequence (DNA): TGTGCCAGTAGTATGAGGGGACAGGGGATAAGGGGCAATCAGCCCCAGCATTTT. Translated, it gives CASSMRGQGIRGNQPQHF.

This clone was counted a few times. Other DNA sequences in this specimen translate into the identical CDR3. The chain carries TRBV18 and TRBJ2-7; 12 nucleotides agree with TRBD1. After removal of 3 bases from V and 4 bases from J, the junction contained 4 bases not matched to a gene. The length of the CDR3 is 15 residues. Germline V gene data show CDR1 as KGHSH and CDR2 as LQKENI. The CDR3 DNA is TGTGCCAGCTCACCTCCGGGACAGGGGGCTTACGAGCAGTACTTC. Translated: CASSPPGQGAYEQYF.

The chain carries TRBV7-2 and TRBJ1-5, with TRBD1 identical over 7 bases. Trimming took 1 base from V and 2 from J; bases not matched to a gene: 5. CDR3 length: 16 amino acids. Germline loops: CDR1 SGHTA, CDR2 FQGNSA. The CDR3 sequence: CASSLVQGSGNQPQHF. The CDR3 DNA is TGTGCCAGCAGCTTAGTACAGGGGTCGGGCAATCAGCCCCAGCATTTT.

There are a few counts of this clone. In DNA, the CDR3 is TGTGCCAGCAGCAAAGTTGGACAGGGTAACCAAGAGACCCAGTACTTC. This sequence encodes CASSKVGQGNQETQYF. This rearrangement joins TRBV5-4 to TRBJ2-5, with TRBD1 matching over 8 bases. This CDR3 has 16 residues. Losses at the gene ends were 4 bases for V and 0 bases for J; bases not matched to a gene: 8. Germline CDR1 and CDR2: SGHNT and YYREEE (reference sequence).